The 2 T cell receptor beta chains presented below share a single source sample, sequenced in a study of T-cell memory formation after mild COVID-19. TCRdb called the 5' RACE reads again in MiXCR, with one record for every CDR3 protein. The table shows about 300,000 distinct CDR3 sequences, with roughly 21% occurring only once. Sequenced input: PBMCs or a T cell subset sorted from them (not recorded which). The receptor set was obtained from a man younger than 35 who had mild COVID-19 (a few samples of this study predate the infection). Cell type and time point are not known.

The chain carries TRBV9 and TRBJ2-2; no definite D call. This CDR3 has 14 residues. V gave up 3 bases and J gave up 5 bases, with 11 bases separating them. Germline CDR1 reads SGDLS; CDR2 reads YYNGEE. CDR3 DNA: TGTGCCAGCAGCGCCTCTTTCGGGACCGGGGAGCTGTTTTTT. Amino acid sequence: CASSASFGTGELFF.

This clonotype was counted at least ten times. This rearrangement joins TRBV12-3 or TRBV12-4 to TRBJ2-1, with TRBD2 matching over 12 bases. V was pared by 4 bases and J by 15 bases, with 7 bases of the junction left unmatched. This CDR3 region has 13 residues. The CDR3 loop is CASSSLAGGSGFF. CDR3 DNA sequence: TGTGCCAGCAGTTCACTAGCGGGGGGCTCCGGGTTCTTC.